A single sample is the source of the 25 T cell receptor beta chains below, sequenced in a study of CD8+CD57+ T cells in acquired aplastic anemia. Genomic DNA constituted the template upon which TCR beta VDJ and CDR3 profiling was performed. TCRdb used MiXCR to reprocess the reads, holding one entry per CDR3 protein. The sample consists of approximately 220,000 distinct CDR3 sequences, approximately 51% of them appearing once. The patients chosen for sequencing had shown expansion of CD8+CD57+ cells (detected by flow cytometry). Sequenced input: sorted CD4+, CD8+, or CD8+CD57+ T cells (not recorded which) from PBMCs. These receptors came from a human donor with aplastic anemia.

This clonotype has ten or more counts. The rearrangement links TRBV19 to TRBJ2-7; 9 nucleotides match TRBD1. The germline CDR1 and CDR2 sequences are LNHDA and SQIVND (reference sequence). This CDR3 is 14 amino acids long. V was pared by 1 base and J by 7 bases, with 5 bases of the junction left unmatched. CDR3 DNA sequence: TGTGCCAGTAGTATAGGACAGGGGGGGGAAGAGCAGTACTTC. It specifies CASSIGQGGEEQYF.

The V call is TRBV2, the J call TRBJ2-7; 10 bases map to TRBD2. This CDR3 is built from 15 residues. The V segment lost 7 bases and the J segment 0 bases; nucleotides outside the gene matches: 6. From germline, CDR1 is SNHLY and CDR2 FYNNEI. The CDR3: CASTLAGGPSYEQYF. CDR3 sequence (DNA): TGTGCCAGCACTTTAGCGGGAGGCCCCTCCTACGAGCAGTACTTC.

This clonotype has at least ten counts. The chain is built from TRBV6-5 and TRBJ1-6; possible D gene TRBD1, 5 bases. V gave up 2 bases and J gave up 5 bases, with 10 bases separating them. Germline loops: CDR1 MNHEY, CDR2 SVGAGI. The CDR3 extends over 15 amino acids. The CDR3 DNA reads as TGTGCCAGCAGTTACCGGGGGAAGAATAATTCACCCCTCCACTTT. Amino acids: CASSYRGKNNSPLHF.

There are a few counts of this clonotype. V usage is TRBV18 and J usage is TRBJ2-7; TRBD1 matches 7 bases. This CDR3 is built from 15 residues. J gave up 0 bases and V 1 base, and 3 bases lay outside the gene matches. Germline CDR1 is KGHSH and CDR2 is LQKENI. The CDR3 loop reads CASSPQGALSYEQYF. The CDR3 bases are TGTGCCAGCTCACCACAGGGGGCCCTCTCCTACGAGCAGTACTTC.

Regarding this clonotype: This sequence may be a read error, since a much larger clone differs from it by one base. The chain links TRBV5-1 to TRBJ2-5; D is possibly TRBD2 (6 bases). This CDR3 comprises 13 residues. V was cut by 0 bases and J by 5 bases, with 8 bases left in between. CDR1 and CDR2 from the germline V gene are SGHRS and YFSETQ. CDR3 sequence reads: CASSLAGRETQYF. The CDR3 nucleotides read TGCGCCAGCAGCTTGGCTGGGAGGGAGACCCAGTACTTC.

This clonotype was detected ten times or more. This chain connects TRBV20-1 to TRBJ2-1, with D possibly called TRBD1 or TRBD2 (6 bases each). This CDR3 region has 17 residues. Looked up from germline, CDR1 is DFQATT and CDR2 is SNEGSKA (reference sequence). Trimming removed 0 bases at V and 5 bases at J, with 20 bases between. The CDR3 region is CSAREMMSGAANNEQFF. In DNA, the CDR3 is TGCAGTGCTAGAGAGATGATGTCGGGGGCCGCGAACAATGAGCAGTTCTTC.

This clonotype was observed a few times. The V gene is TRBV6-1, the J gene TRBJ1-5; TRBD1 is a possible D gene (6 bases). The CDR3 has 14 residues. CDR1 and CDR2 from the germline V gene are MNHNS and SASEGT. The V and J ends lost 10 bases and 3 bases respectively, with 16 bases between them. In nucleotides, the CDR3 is TGTGCCACCGTAAAGACAGGAGCCAATCAGCCCCAGCATTTT. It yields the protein CATVKTGANQPQHF.

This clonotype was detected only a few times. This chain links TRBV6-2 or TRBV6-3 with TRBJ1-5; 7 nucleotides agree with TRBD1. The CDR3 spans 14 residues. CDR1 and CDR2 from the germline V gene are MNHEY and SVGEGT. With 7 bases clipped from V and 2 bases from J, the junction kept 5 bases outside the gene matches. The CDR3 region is CASTTGTGNQPQHF. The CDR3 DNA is TGTGCCAGCACCACAGGGACAGGCAATCAGCCCCAGCATTTT.

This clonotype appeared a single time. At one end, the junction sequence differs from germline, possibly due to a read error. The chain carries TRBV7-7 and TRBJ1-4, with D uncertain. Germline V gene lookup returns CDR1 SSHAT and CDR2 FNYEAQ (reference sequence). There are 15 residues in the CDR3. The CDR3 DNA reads TGTGCTAGCAGCTTAGCTACCGGACTTAATGAAAAACTGTTTTTT. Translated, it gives CASSLATGLNEKLFF.

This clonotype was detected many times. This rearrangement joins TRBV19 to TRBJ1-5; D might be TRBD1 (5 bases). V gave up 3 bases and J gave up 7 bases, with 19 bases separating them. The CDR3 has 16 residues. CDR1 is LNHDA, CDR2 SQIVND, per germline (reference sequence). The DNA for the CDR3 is TGTGCCAGTAGTATGTTTAGTGGGGACCGGGGCCAGCCCCAGCATTTT. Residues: CASSMFSGDRGQPQHF. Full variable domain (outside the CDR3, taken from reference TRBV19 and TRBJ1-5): DGGITQSPKYLFRKEGQNVTLSCEQNLNHDAMYWYRQDPGQGLRLIYYSQIVNDFQKGDIAEGYSVSREKKESFPLTVTSAQKNPTAFYLCASSMFSGDRGQPQHFGDGTRLSIL.

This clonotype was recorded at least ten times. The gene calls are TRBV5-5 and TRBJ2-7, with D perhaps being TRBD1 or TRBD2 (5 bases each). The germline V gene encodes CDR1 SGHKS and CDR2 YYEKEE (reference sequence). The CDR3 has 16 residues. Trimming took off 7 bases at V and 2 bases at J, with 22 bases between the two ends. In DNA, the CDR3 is TGTGCCAGCCGTAAACAGCGGACAATCTTTACCTACGAGCAGTACTTC. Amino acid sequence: CASRKQRTIFTYEQYF.

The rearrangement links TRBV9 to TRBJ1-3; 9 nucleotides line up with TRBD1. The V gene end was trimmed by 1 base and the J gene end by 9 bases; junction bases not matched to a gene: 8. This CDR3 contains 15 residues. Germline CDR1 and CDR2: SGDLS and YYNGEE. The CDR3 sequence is CASSVRDRAGGTIYF. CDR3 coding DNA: TGTGCCAGCAGCGTACGGGACAGGGCTGGAGGCACCATATATTTT.

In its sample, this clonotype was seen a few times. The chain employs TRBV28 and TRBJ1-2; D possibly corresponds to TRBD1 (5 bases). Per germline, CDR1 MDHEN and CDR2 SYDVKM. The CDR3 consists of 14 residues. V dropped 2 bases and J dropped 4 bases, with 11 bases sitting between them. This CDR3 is CASSLKGRIYGYTF. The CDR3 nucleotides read TGTGCCAGCAGTTTAAAGGGACGGATCTATGGCTACACCTTC.

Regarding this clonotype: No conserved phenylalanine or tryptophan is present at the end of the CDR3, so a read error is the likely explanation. CDR3 DNA: TGTGCCAGCAGCTATCAGGAGCCTAGGGTGGATGGCTACACCCTC. Amino acid sequence: CASSYQEPRVDGYTL. The chain combines TRBV5-4 with TRBJ1-2; no definite D call. The CDR3 contains 15 residues. The germline V gene encodes CDR1 SGHNT and CDR2 YYREEE (reference sequence). V lost 3 bases to trimming and J lost 6 bases, with 18 bases between them.

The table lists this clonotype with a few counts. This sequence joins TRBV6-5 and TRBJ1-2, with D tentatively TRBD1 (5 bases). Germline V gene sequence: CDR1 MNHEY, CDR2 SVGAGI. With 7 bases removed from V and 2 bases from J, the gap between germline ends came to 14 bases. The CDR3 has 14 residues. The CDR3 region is CASIGAGPNYGYTF. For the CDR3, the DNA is TGTGCCAGCATTGGGGCAGGGCCGAACTATGGCTACACCTTC.

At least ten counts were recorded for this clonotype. DNA of the CDR3: TGTGCCAGCAGCTTTTTCGACAGGGCCTACAATGAGCAGTTCTTC. Its protein is CASSFFDRAYNEQFF. V usage is TRBV11-1 and J usage is TRBJ2-1, with 7 bases aligning to TRBD1. This CDR3 contains 15 residues. CDR1 is SGHAT and CDR2 is FQDESV in the germline V gene (reference sequence). V shed 3 bases, J shed 2 bases, and the junction held 4 bases outside the gene matches.

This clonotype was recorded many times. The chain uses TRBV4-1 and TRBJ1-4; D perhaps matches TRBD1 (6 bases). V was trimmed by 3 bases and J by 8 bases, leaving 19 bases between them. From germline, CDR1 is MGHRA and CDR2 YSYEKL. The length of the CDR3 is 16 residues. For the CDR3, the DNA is TGCGCCAGCAGCCAGCTCTCAGGGGCAGGCGGGGAAAAACTGTTTTTT. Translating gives CASSQLSGAGGEKLFF.

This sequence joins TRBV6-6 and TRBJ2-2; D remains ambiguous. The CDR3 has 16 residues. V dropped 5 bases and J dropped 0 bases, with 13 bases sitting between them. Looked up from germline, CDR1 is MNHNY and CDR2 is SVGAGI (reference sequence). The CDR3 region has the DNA TGTGCCAGCAGTGAATCTCTAACTGCGAACACCGGGGAGCTGTTTTTT. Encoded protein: CASSESLTANTGELFF.

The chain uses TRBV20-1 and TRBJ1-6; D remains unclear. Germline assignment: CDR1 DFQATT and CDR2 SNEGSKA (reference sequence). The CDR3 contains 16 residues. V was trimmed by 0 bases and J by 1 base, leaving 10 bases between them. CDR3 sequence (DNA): TGCAGTGCTAGAGATTATGCTACTTCCTATAATTCACCCCTCCACTTT. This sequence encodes CSARDYATSYNSPLHF.

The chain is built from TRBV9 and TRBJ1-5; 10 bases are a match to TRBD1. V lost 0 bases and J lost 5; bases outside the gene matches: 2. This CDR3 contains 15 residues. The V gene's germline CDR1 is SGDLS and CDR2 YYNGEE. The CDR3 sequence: CASSVAGTGDQPQHF. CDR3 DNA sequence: TGTGCCAGCAGCGTAGCTGGGACAGGGGATCAGCCCCAGCATTTT.

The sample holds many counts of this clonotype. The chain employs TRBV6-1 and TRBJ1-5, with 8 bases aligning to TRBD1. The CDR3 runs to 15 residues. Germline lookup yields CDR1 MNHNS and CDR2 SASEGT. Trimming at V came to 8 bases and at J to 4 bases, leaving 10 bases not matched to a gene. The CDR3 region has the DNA TGTGCCAGCTCTTTTGGACAGGGACGAAATCAGCCCCAGCATTTT. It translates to CASSFGQGRNQPQHF.

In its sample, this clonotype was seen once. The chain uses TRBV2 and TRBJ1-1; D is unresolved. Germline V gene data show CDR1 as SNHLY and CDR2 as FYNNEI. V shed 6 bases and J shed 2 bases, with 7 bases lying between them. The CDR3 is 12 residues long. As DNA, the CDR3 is TGTGCCAGCAGAAACAGTAACACTGAAGCTTTCTTT. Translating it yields CASRNSNTEAFF.

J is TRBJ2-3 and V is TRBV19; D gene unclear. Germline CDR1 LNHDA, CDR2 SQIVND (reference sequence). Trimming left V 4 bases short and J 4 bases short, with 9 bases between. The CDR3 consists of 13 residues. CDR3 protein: CASSRGRADTQYF. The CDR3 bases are TGTGCCAGTAGTAGAGGAAGAGCAGATACGCAGTATTTT.

CDR3 loop: CASSLGSGLTEAFF. The CDR3 bases are TGTGCCAGCAGCTTAGGATCGGGGTTGACTGAAGCTTTCTTT. The genes are TRBV14 and TRBJ1-1, with D unclear. Trimming pared 5 bases from V and 5 bases from J, leaving 15 bases between. Germline V gives CDR1 SGHDN, CDR2 FVKESK. This CDR3 spans 14 amino acids.

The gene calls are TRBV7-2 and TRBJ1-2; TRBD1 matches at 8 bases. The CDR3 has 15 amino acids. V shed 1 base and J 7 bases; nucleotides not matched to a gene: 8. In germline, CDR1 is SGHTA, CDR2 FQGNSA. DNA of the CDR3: TGTGCCAGCAGCTTAGTGGGTGGACAGGGTGGTGGCTACACCTTC. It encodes CASSLVGGQGGGYTF.